This TCR beta chain was recorded in a study of blood T cells in healthy people across ages. Whole-study results and caveats: The long-lived group displayed more naive CD4+ cells, plus higher diversity, than the aged donors did. Naive T cell percentage showed a strong correlation with the diversity of TCR beta.

Isolation per sample recovered at least 6 million PBMCs. Primed by a sample-barcoded 5' primer and a J-beta primer mix, a second PCR proceeded for roughly 6 to 12 cycles. TCRdb analysed the 5' RACE reads with MiXCR anew, one entry per CDR3 protein. The repertoire holds roughly 2 million distinct CDR3 sequences, with around 48% as singletons. In regard to this clonotype: Its matching antigen is unknown.

Source material: blood. The clonotype comes from a woman aged 40 to 49 in good health.

CDR3 nucleotides: TGCAGTGCTCAAGAGCTGGCGGGGGGGCCGACTGAGCAGTTCTTC. Its protein is CSAQELAGGPTEQFF. The rearrangement links TRBV20-1 to TRBJ2-1; 9 nucleotides agree with TRBD2. The J segment lost 9 bases and the V segment lost 5 bases, leaving 14 bases of the junction unmatched. CDR1 is DFQATT, CDR2 SNEGSKA, per germline (reference sequence). The CDR3 runs 15 residues.